These T cell receptor beta chains were read from a single sample in a study of blood T cell repertoires in COVID-19. Sequencing was performed with immunoSEQ multiplex PCR; in TCRdb, only in-frame clones are kept and a portion is missing. The table shows about 210,000 clones, with approximately 87% occurring only once. Specimen: peripheral blood. Every receptor here comes from a man aged 55 to 70 who had recovered from COVID-19. Both conserved end residues are part of each CDR3. A D gene is named only where the DNA matches it firmly. Only some rows state a clone size, as once, few, many or a class for expanded clones.

clone_size: NA
d_call: NA
j_call: TRBJ1-1
v_call: TRBV7-3
cdr3_aa: CASSLLGNTEAFF
cdr3_nt: TGTGCCAGCAGCCTCCTCGGGAACACTGAAGCTTTCTTT

clone_size: NA
d_call: NA
j_call: TRBJ2-2
v_call: TRBV9
cdr3_aa: CASSVVSGGTGELFF
cdr3_nt: TGTGCCAGCAGCGTAGTGTCCGGGGGCACCGGGGAGCTGTTTTTT

clone_size: NA
d_call: TRBD1
j_call: TRBJ1-1
v_call: TRBV5-1
cdr3_aa: CASSTGATVDTEAFF
cdr3_nt: TGCGCCAGCAGTACAGGGGCGACCGTGGACACTGAAGCTTTCTTT

clone_size: NA
d_call: TRBD1
j_call: TRBJ1-1
v_call: TRBV7-2
cdr3_aa: CASSSTGAGTEAFF
cdr3_nt: TGTGCCAGCAGCTCCACAGGGGCTGGGACTGAAGCTTTCTTT

clone_size: NA
d_call: TRBD1
j_call: TRBJ1-1
v_call: TRBV24-1
cdr3_aa: CATSGRDRVTEAFF
cdr3_nt: TGTGCCACCAGTGGCCGGGACAGGGTCACTGAAGCTTTCTTT

clone_size: few
d_call: TRBD2
j_call: TRBJ2-7
v_call: TRBV5-1
cdr3_aa: CASSATVGRDYEQYF
cdr3_nt: TGCGCCAGCAGCGCCACGGTGGGGAGGGACTACGAGCAGTACTTC

clone_size: once
d_call: TRBD1
j_call: TRBJ2-6
v_call: TRBV5-1
cdr3_aa: CASSLATGTGATGANVLTF
cdr3_nt: TGCGCCAGCAGCTTGGCCACCGGGACAGGGGCCACTGGGGCCAACGTCCTGACTTTC

clone_size: few
d_call: NA
j_call: TRBJ1-2
v_call: TRBV9
cdr3_aa: CASSSVGSRTFNIRGYTF
cdr3_nt: TGTGCCAGCAGCTCCGTAGGTAGTCGGACATTTAATATTCGTGGCTACACCTTC

clone_size: NA
d_call: TRBD1
j_call: TRBJ1-2
v_call: TRBV7-9
cdr3_aa: CASSLARQGGYGYTF
cdr3_nt: TGTGCCAGCAGCTTAGCGAGACAGGGAGGCTATGGCTACACCTTC

clone_size: once
d_call: NA
j_call: TRBJ1-3
v_call: TRBV11-2
cdr3_aa: CASSRSQSGNTIYF
cdr3_nt: TGTGCCAGCAGCCGGAGCCAATCTGGAAACACCATATATTTT

clone_size: NA
d_call: NA
j_call: TRBJ1-4
v_call: TRBV9
cdr3_aa: CASSVVEGRGEKLFF
cdr3_nt: TGTGCCAGCAGCGTAGTGGAAGGGCGGGGAGAAAAACTGTTTTTT

clone_size: NA
d_call: NA
j_call: TRBJ1-2
v_call: TRBV10-3
cdr3_aa: CAISEWGDLGYGYTF
cdr3_nt: TGTGCCATCAGTGAGTGGGGGGATTTGGGCTATGGCTACACCTTC

clone_size: NA
d_call: NA
j_call: TRBJ1-4
v_call: TRBV5-1
cdr3_aa: CASSLTTGATNEKLFF
cdr3_nt: TGCGCCAGCAGCTTGACGACAGGCGCAACTAATGAAAAACTGTTTTTT

clone_size: NA
d_call: TRBD2
j_call: TRBJ2-3
v_call: TRBV7-3
cdr3_aa: CASSLSRGGADTQYF
cdr3_nt: TGTGCCAGCAGCTTATCCCGGGGGGGGGCAGATACGCAGTATTTT

clone_size: NA
d_call: NA
j_call: TRBJ1-1
v_call: TRBV7-6
cdr3_aa: CASSPLTGNTEAFF
cdr3_nt: TGTGCCAGCAGCCCGCTGACAGGGAACACTGAAGCTTTCTTT

clone_size: NA
d_call: TRBD2
j_call: TRBJ2-7
v_call: TRBV10-2
cdr3_aa: CASRALAESYEQYF
cdr3_nt: TGCGCCAGCAGGGCCCTAGCGGAGTCCTACGAGCAGTACTTC

clone_size: NA
d_call: NA
j_call: TRBJ2-2
v_call: TRBV14
cdr3_aa: CASSQWRGGNTGELFF
cdr3_nt: TGTGCCAGCAGCCAATGGCGAGGGGGGAACACCGGGGAGCTGTTTTTT

clone_size: NA
d_call: NA
j_call: TRBJ2-7
v_call: TRBV16
cdr3_aa: CASSPQRVGEQYF
cdr3_nt: TGTGCCAGCAGCCCTCAGCGGGTTGGCGAGCAGTACTTC

clone_size: NA
d_call: NA
j_call: TRBJ2-1
v_call: TRBV5-4
cdr3_aa: CASSLAGSGSYNEQFF
cdr3_nt: TGTGCCAGCAGCTTGGCCGGTAGCGGCTCCTACAATGAGCAGTTCTTC

clone_size: NA
d_call: NA
j_call: TRBJ1-1
v_call: TRBV12-3/TRBV12-4
cdr3_aa: CASTRRAEAFF
cdr3_nt: TGTGCCAGCACCCGGCGGGCTGAAGCTTTCTTT

clone_size: once
d_call: TRBD2
j_call: TRBJ2-7
v_call: TRBV15
cdr3_aa: CATSTGLAGGEQYF
cdr3_nt: TGTGCCACCAGCACCGGACTAGCGGGAGGCGAGCAGTACTTC

clone_size: NA
d_call: NA
j_call: TRBJ2-2
v_call: TRBV6-4
cdr3_aa: CASSLSASNTGELFF
cdr3_nt: TGTGCCAGCAGTCTTAGCGCCTCGAACACCGGGGAGCTGTTTTTT

clone_size: once
d_call: TRBD2
j_call: TRBJ2-2
v_call: TRBV7-3
cdr3_aa: CASSLRVGGSRTGELFF
cdr3_nt: TGTGCCAGCAGCTTAAGGGTTGGCGGGAGTCGGACCGGGGAGCTGTTTTTT

clone_size: NA
d_call: NA
j_call: TRBJ1-2
v_call: TRBV10-3
cdr3_aa: CAISQGTRANYGYTF
cdr3_nt: TGTGCCATCAGCCAGGGGACTAGAGCTAACTATGGCTACACCTTC

clone_size: NA
d_call: NA
j_call: TRBJ1-4
v_call: TRBV28
cdr3_aa: CASRRQSDEKLFF
cdr3_nt: TGTGCCAGCCGGCGGCAAAGTGATGAAAAACTGTTTTTT

clone_size: NA
d_call: NA
j_call: TRBJ2-4
v_call: TRBV19
cdr3_aa: CASRGSLPKNIQYF
cdr3_nt: TGTGCCAGTAGGGGCTCCCTACCAAAGAACATTCAGTACTTC

clone_size: NA
d_call: NA
j_call: TRBJ2-3
v_call: TRBV24-1
cdr3_aa: CATSDPGDTQYF
cdr3_nt: TGTGCCACCAGTGACCCGGGAGATACGCAGTATTTT

clone_size: once
d_call: NA
j_call: TRBJ1-4
v_call: TRBV9
cdr3_aa: CASSVGGTNEKLFF
cdr3_nt: TGTGCCAGCAGCGTGGGGGGTACTAATGAAAAACTGTTTTTT

clone_size: NA
d_call: TRBD1
j_call: TRBJ2-7
v_call: TRBV10-1
cdr3_aa: CASSPGQSYEQYF
cdr3_nt: TGCGCCAGCAGCCCGGGACAGTCCTACGAGCAGTACTTC

clone_size: NA
d_call: TRBD2
j_call: TRBJ2-3
v_call: TRBV7-2
cdr3_aa: CASSWTSGGSDTQYF
cdr3_nt: TGTGCCAGCAGCTGGACTAGCGGAGGTTCAGATACGCAGTATTTT

clone_size: NA
d_call: TRBD2
j_call: TRBJ2-2
v_call: TRBV19
cdr3_aa: CASIPRGGYTGELFF
cdr3_nt: TGTGCCAGTATCCCTCGGGGGGGGTACACCGGGGAGCTGTTTTTT

clone_size: NA
d_call: NA
j_call: TRBJ1-2
v_call: TRBV6-5
cdr3_aa: CASSPSYGGYTF
cdr3_nt: TGTGCCAGCAGCCCCTCCTATGGTGGCTACACCTTC

clone_size: NA
d_call: NA
j_call: TRBJ2-3
v_call: TRBV5-1
cdr3_aa: CATSLGGVTDTQYF
cdr3_nt: TGCGCCACGTCCTTAGGGGGAGTCACAGATACGCAGTATTTT

clone_size: NA
d_call: NA
j_call: TRBJ2-5
v_call: TRBV10-3
cdr3_aa: CAISEPREAQYF
cdr3_nt: TGTGCCATCAGTGAGCCCCGAGAGGCCCAGTACTTC

clone_size: NA
d_call: TRBD2
j_call: TRBJ2-1
v_call: TRBV28
cdr3_aa: CASSIGTSGGQFF
cdr3_nt: TGTGCCAGCAGCATAGGGACTAGCGGTGGGCAGTTCTTC

clone_size: NA
d_call: NA
j_call: TRBJ1-1
v_call: TRBV5-1
cdr3_aa: CASSSRVGDTEAFF
cdr3_nt: TGCGCCAGCAGCTCGAGGGTTGGAGACACTGAAGCTTTCTTT

clone_size: NA
d_call: NA
j_call: TRBJ2-1
v_call: TRBV4-1
cdr3_aa: CASSQESGPGFF
cdr3_nt: TGCGCCAGCAGCCAAGAGAGCGGGCCCGGTTTCTTC

clone_size: once
d_call: TRBD1
j_call: TRBJ1-5
v_call: TRBV12-5
cdr3_aa: CASGPGQANQPQHF
cdr3_nt: TGTGCTAGTGGTCCCGGACAGGCTAATCAGCCCCAGCATTTT

clone_size: NA
d_call: NA
j_call: TRBJ2-5
v_call: TRBV7-6
cdr3_aa: CASTSQETQYF
cdr3_nt: TGTGCCAGCACTAGCCAAGAGACCCAGTACTTC

clone_size: NA
d_call: NA
j_call: TRBJ1-5
v_call: TRBV19
cdr3_aa: CASRVMSSSNQPQHF
cdr3_nt: TGTGCCAGTAGGGTCATGAGTTCGAGCAATCAGCCCCAGCATTTT

clone_size: once
d_call: TRBD2
j_call: TRBJ2-2
v_call: TRBV5-4
cdr3_aa: CASSLALAGTGELFF
cdr3_nt: TGTGCCAGCAGCTTGGCACTAGCGGGGACCGGGGAGCTGTTTTTT

clone_size: NA
d_call: TRBD1
j_call: TRBJ1-5
v_call: TRBV6-2/TRBV6-3
cdr3_aa: CASSYSGTGDQPQHF
cdr3_nt: TGTGCCAGCAGTTACTCAGGGACAGGGGATCAGCCCCAGCATTTT

clone_size: NA
d_call: NA
j_call: TRBJ1-2
v_call: TRBV7-2
cdr3_aa: CASTPNQANYGYTF
cdr3_nt: TGTGCCAGCACCCCTAATCAAGCTAACTATGGCTACACCTTC

clone_size: NA
d_call: TRBD1
j_call: TRBJ1-5
v_call: TRBV7-9
cdr3_aa: CASSPGTGRNQPQHF
cdr3_nt: TGTGCCAGCAGCCCGGGGACAGGGAGGAATCAGCCCCAGCATTTT

clone_size: NA
d_call: TRBD1
j_call: TRBJ1-2
v_call: TRBV28
cdr3_aa: CASSLTGYGYTF
cdr3_nt: TGTGCCAGCAGTTTGACAGGGTATGGCTACACCTTC

clone_size: NA
d_call: NA
j_call: TRBJ1-3
v_call: TRBV9
cdr3_aa: CASSVVGAGNTIYF
cdr3_nt: TGTGCCAGCAGCGTAGTCGGGGCTGGAAACACCATATATTTT

clone_size: NA
d_call: TRBD1
j_call: TRBJ1-1
v_call: TRBV7-3
cdr3_aa: CASSKTGGHMNTEAFF
cdr3_nt: TGTGCCAGCAGCAAGACAGGGGGCCACATGAACACTGAAGCTTTCTTT

clone_size: NA
d_call: TRBD1
j_call: TRBJ1-5
v_call: TRBV10-3
cdr3_aa: CAISEGTGTEPQHF
cdr3_nt: TGTGCCATCAGTGAAGGGACAGGGACGGAGCCCCAGCATTTT

clone_size: NA
d_call: TRBD2
j_call: TRBJ2-7
v_call: TRBV25-1
cdr3_aa: CATKTSGAYEQYF
cdr3_nt: TGTGCCACCAAGACTAGCGGGGCCTACGAGCAGTACTTC

clone_size: NA
d_call: NA
j_call: TRBJ1-5
v_call: TRBV11-2
cdr3_aa: CASSLGQDQPQHF
cdr3_nt: TGTGCCAGCAGCTTAGGACAAGATCAGCCCCAGCATTTT

clone_size: once
d_call: NA
j_call: TRBJ2-1
v_call: TRBV12-3/TRBV12-4
cdr3_aa: CASRVEWEQFF
cdr3_nt: TGTGCCAGCAGGGTTGAGTGGGAGCAGTTCTTC

clone_size: NA
d_call: NA
j_call: TRBJ2-2
v_call: TRBV13
cdr3_aa: CASSPTGPGELFF
cdr3_nt: TGTGCCAGCAGCCCGACAGGCCCCGGGGAGCTGTTTTTT

clone_size: NA
d_call: NA
j_call: TRBJ2-7
v_call: TRBV30
cdr3_aa: CAWTRGAFGQYF
cdr3_nt: TGTGCCTGGACCCGCGGGGCCTTCGGGCAGTACTTC

clone_size: NA
d_call: TRBD1
j_call: TRBJ2-5
v_call: TRBV12-3/TRBV12-4
cdr3_aa: CASSFVQGETQYF
cdr3_nt: TGTGCCAGCAGTTTTGTACAGGGGGAGACCCAGTACTTC

clone_size: few
d_call: TRBD1
j_call: TRBJ2-1
v_call: TRBV11-3
cdr3_aa: CASSPTGGWVNEQFF
cdr3_nt: TGTGCCAGCAGCCCGACAGGGGGATGGGTTAATGAGCAGTTCTTC

clone_size: NA
d_call: TRBD1
j_call: TRBJ2-7
v_call: TRBV7-3
cdr3_aa: CASSAPGQGPREQYF
cdr3_nt: TGTGCCAGCAGCGCTCCGGGACAGGGTCCGAGGGAGCAGTACTTC

clone_size: NA
d_call: TRBD1
j_call: TRBJ1-4
v_call: TRBV3-1/TRBV3-2
cdr3_aa: CASSPLWDRDEEKLFF
cdr3_nt: TGTGCCAGCAGCCCCTTATGGGACAGGGATGAAGAAAAACTGTTTTTT